This T cell receptor beta chain was found in a study of T cells expressing NK-cell markers. About the study: Underlying the TCR beta repertoires were sorted CD3+CD56+NKG2C+, CD3+CD56+NKG2C- and CD3+CD56-NKG2C+ T cells.

For each CDR3 protein, TCRdb gives one entry from its re-call of the 5' RACE reads, without DNA. The listing records about 150,000 distinct CDR3 sequences. Per germline, CDR1 SGHVS and CDR2 FNYEAQ. This CDR3 contains 15 residues. The specimen was blood T cells: a sorted CD56 or NKG2C T cell subset, CD4+ or CD8+ T cells, or bulk PBMC T cells (not recorded which). This TCR derives from a woman in her forties or fifties in good health. The rearrangement uses TRBV7-6 and TRBJ1-1. The chain's CDR3 is CASSLEVTGNTEAFF.